A selection of T cell receptor beta chains follows, all from one sample in a study of T cells in Graves' hyperthyroidism and ophthalmopathy. Each CDR3 protein gets one entry after TCRdb re-called the multiplex PCR reads with MiXCR. The sample consists of around 400,000 distinct CDR3 sequences, 12% to 15% of them appearing once. Sequences were obtained from blood. Every receptor here comes from a woman aged 55-69 years with Graves' ophthalmopathy. CDR3s include the opening cysteine and the closing phenylalanine or tryptophan. The order of the fields is V gene, J gene, clone size, D gene, CDR3 DNA, CDR3 protein. A D gene is named only where the DNA matches it firmly. Expanded clones get a size class; other rows say once, few or many, or leave the size out.

>TRBV11-3|TRBJ2-1|NA|TRBD2
TGTGCCAGCAGCGTATCCGGGACTAGCGGGAGGGCCAATGAGCAGTTCTTC
CASSVSGTSGRANEQFF
>TRBV6-5|TRBJ2-3|many|NA
TGTGCCAGCAGTTACAGGGGACACAATACGCAGTATTTT
CASSYRGHNTQYF
>TRBV14|TRBJ2-1|few|TRBD2
TGTGCCAGCAGCAGGACTAGCGGGCCCAATGAGCAGTTCTTC
CASSRTSGPNEQFF
>TRBV27|TRBJ2-3|few|TRBD2
TGTGCCAGCGCCCAGCGGGAGGGAGATACGCAGTATTTT
CASAQREGDTQYF
>TRBV30|TRBJ2-7|many|NA
TGTGCCTGGAGCGGGGACATGTTAAGCTCCTACGAGCAGTACTTC
CAWSGDMLSSYEQYF
>TRBV20-1|TRBJ2-3|NA|NA
TGCAGTGCTCCCATAGACACAGATACGCAGTATTTT
CSAPIDTDTQYF
>TRBV18|TRBJ2-3|many|TRBD1
TGTGCCACCCAGGACAGGGCATCGACAGATACGCAGTATTTT
CATQDRASTDTQYF
>TRBV2|TRBJ2-7|many|NA
TGTGCCAGCAGTGCACAGACCTACGAGCAGTACTTC
CASSAQTYEQYF
>TRBV28|TRBJ2-7|many|TRBD2
TGTGCCAGCAGTTTTAGTTCTAGCGGGAGGGACTTCTACGAGCAGTACTTC
CASSFSSSGRDFYEQYF
>TRBV20-1|TRBJ2-1|many|TRBD2
TGCAGTGCTCAGACTAGCGGGAGGCGCTACAATGAGCAGTTCTTC
CSAQTSGRRYNEQFF
>TRBV4-2|TRBJ1-4|NA|NA
TGTGCCAGCAGCCAAGGCCCGAGGGGACAAGTTGCAACTAATGAAAAACTGTTTTTT
CASSQGPRGQVATNEKLFF
>TRBV6-1|TRBJ2-1|few|NA
TGTGCCAGCAGACGGACTAATGAGCAGTTCTTC
CASRRTNEQFF
>TRBV28|TRBJ2-3|NA|NA
TGTGCCAGCAGTTCCTACTCGAGCACGACAGATACGCAGTATTTT
CASSSYSSTTDTQYF
>TRBV20-1|TRBJ2-3|few|TRBD1
TGCAGTGCTGTCGGACAGGGGACAGATACGCAGTATTTT
CSAVGQGTDTQYF
>TRBV10-3|TRBJ2-7|many|TRBD1
TGTGCCATCAGAAGCCAGGGGGCTGGGGAGCAGTACTTC
CAIRSQGAGEQYF
>TRBV5-1|TRBJ2-5|many|TRBD1
TGCGCCAGCAGCTTGCAGCAGGGGGCCAGGGAGACCCAGTACTTC
CASSLQQGARETQYF
>TRBV24-1|TRBJ1-2|many|NA
TGTGCCACCGCTGGGGAAGGCCCGGGCGACTATGGCTACACCTTC
CATAGEGPGDYGYTF
>TRBV4-1|TRBJ2-3|NA|TRBD2
TGCGCCAGCAGCCAAGATCAATATATGGTAGCGGGAGTCCCCACGCAGTATTTT
CASSQDQYMVAGVPTQYF
>TRBV27|TRBJ2-3|NA|TRBD2
TGTGCCAGCAGTTCCGGACTAGCGGGAGTCGCAGATACGCAGTATTTT
CASSSGLAGVADTQYF
>TRBV19|TRBJ1-5|NA|NA
TGTGCCAGTATACCGAGGGGGGATCTCAATCAGCCCCAGCATTTT
CASIPRGDLNQPQHF
>TRBV12-5|TRBJ2-2|NA|NA
TGTGCTAGTGGTTCCCCTGACGAAAGTGGGGAGCTGTTTTTT
CASGSPDESGELFF
>TRBV29-1|TRBJ1-4|few|NA
TGCAGCGGGGTTAGGGCGGGAGGGGAAAAACTGTTTTTT
CSGVRAGGEKLFF
>TRBV28|TRBJ2-1|few|NA
TGTGCCATCATGGGACTGTCCTACAATGAGCAGTTCTTC
CAIMGLSYNEQFF
>TRBV10-3|TRBJ1-5|many|TRBD1
TGTGCCATCAAACCGGGACAGGGTTCCAATCAGCCCCAGCATTTT
CAIKPGQGSNQPQHF
>TRBV28|TRBJ2-1|many|NA
TGTGCCAGCAGTCTGGGGGGAGGGGGTGAGCAGTTCTTC
CASSLGGGGEQFF
>TRBV19|TRBJ2-1|once|TRBD1
TGTGCCACCCACCCCCCTCGGACAGGATACAATGAGCAGTTCTTC
CATHPPRTGYNEQFF
>TRBV20-1|TRBJ2-3|NA|TRBD2
TGCAGTGCTAGAGATGGGGGCGGGAGGCGAACAGATACGCAGTATTTT
CSARDGGGRRTDTQYF
>TRBV30|TRBJ1-6|many|NA
TGTGCCTGGAGTGAGGGGGTTGAGGCACCCCTCCACTTT
CAWSEGVEAPLHF
>TRBV6-1|TRBJ2-7|many|NA
TGTGCCAGCAGCCCCGATGGGTTATACGAGCAGTACTTC
CASSPDGLYEQYF
>TRBV24-1|TRBJ2-7|many|NA
TGTGCCACCAGTGATTTTAAGGCAGGCTACTACGAGCAGTACTTC
CATSDFKAGYYEQYF
>TRBV6-1|TRBJ2-3|many|TRBD2
TGTGCCAGCAGTGCCCGACTAGCGGGAGTGGTAGATACGCAGTATTTT
CASSARLAGVVDTQYF
>TRBV15|TRBJ1-6|NA|TRBD1
TGTGCCACCAGCAGAGATGGCACCGCCCAGGGACAGAGCTCCTATAATTCACCCCTCCACTTT
CATSRDGTAQGQSSYNSPLHF
>TRBV7-8|TRBJ2-7|many|NA
TGTGCCAGCAGGCCCCCCAGTTTCTACGAGCAGTACTTC
CASRPPSFYEQYF